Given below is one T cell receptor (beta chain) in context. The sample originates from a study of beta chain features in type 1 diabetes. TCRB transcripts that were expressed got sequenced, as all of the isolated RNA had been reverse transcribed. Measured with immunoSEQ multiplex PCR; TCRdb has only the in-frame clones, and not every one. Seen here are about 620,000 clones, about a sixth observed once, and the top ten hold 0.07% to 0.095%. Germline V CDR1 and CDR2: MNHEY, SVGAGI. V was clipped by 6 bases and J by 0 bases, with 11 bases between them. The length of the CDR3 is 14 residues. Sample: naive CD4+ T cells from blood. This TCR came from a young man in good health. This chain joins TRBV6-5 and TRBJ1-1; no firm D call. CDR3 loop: CASRVYGMNTEAFF. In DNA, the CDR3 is TGTGCCAGCAGGGTCTACGGGATGAACACTGAAGCTTTCTTT.